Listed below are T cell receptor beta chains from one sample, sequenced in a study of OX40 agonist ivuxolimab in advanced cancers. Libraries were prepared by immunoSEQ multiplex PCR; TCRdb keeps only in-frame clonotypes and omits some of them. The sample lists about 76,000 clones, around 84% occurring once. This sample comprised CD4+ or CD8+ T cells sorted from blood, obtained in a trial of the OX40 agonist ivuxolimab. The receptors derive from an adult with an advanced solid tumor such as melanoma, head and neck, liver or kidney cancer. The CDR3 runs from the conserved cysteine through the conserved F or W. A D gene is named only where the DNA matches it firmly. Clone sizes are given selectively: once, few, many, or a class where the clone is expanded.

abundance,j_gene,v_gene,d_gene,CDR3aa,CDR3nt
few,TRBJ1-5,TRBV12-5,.,CASGLMGQPQHF,TGTGCTAGTGGTTTGATGGGTCAGCCCCAGCATTTT
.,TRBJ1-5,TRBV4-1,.,CASSQEGQGGNQPQHF,TGCGCCAGCAGCCAAGAAGGCCAAGGTGGCAATCAGCCCCAGCATTTT
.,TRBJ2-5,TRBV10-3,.,CAISESVETQYF,TGTGCCATCAGTGAATCTGTAGAGACCCAGTACTTC
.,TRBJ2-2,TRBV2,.,CASNTWNTGELFF,TGTGCCAGCAATACGTGGAACACCGGGGAGCTGTTTTTT
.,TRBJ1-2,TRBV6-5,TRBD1,CASSPRDRALEGYTF,TGTGCCAGCAGCCCCCGGGACAGGGCCCTCGAGGGCTACACCTTC
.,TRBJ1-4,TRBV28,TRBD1,CASSSGGAGQANEKLFF,TGTGCCAGCTCCTCAGGGGGGGCTGGGCAGGCTAATGAAAAACTGTTTTTT
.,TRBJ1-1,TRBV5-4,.,CASSAVNTEAFF,TGTGCCAGCAGCGCAGTGAACACTGAAGCTTTCTTT
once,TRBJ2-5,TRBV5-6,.,CASSLLGQKETQYF,TGTGCCAGCAGCTTGCTTGGACAGAAAGAGACCCAGTACTTC
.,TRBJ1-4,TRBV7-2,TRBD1,CASSFGQGVEKLFF,TGTGCCAGCAGCTTCGGACAGGGTGTTGAAAAACTGTTTTTT
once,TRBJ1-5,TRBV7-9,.,CASSPSLVNQPQHF,TGTGCCAGCAGCCCCTCATTGGTAAATCAGCCCCAGCATTTT
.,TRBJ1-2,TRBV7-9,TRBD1,CASSPSDRDGGYTF,TGTGCCAGCAGCCCATCAGACAGGGATGGAGGCTACACCTTC
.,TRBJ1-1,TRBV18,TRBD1,CASSPRSPLQGGNTEAFF,TGTGCCAGCTCACCCCGGAGCCCTCTACAGGGGGGGAACACTGAAGCTTTCTTT
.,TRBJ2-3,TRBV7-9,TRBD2,CASSRTGGGTDTQYF,TGTGCCAGCAGCAGAACCGGGGGAGGGACAGATACGCAGTATTTT
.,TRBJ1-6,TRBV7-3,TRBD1,CASSLSGQANSPLHF,TGTGCCAGCAGCCTCTCGGGACAGGCAAACTCACCCCTCCACTTT
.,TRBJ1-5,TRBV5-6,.,CASSLMSDSAKPQHF,TGTGCCAGCAGCTTGATGAGCGACAGCGCAAAGCCCCAGCATTTT
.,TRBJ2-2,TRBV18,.,CASPSAATGELFF,TGTGCCAGCCCATCAGCTGCTACCGGGGAGCTGTTTTTT
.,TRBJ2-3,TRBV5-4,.,CASSSPLDTQYF,TGTGCCAGCAGCTCGCCCCTCGATACGCAGTATTTT
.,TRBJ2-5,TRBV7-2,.,CASSPLVFQETQYF,TGTGCCAGCAGCCCTCTAGTGTTCCAAGAGACCCAGTACTTC
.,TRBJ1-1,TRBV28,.,CASSLQGTTEAFF,TGTGCCAGCAGTTTACAGGGGACCACTGAAGCTTTCTTT
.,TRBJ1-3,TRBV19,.,CASSMAGNTIYF,TGTGCCAGTAGTATGGCCGGAAACACCATATATTTT
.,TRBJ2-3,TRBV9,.,CASSVDQVYTQYF,TGTGCCAGCAGCGTAGATCAGGTTTATACGCAGTATTTT
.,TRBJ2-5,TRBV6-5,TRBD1,CASRYRGPETQYF,TGTGCCAGCAGGTACAGGGGTCCAGAGACCCAGTACTTC
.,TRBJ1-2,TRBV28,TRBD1,CASSRGQGGGYTF,TGTGCCAGCAGTAGGGGACAGGGAGGTGGCTACACCTTC
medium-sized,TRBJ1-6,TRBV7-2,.,CASSRQVLNSPLHF,TGTGCCAGCAGCCGACAGGTTCTTAATTCACCCCTCCACTTT
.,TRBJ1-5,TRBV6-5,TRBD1,CASSRDSFSPQHF,TGTGCCAGCAGTCGGGACAGTTTTTCGCCCCAGCATTTT
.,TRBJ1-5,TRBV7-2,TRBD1,CASSPQGWNQPQHF,TGTGCCAGCAGCCCACAGGGGTGGAATCAGCCCCAGCATTTT
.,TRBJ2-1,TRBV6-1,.,CASSDAGIINEQFF,TGTGCCAGCAGTGACGCAGGGATAATCAATGAGCAGTTCTTC
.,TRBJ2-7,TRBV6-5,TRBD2,CASRSLTSGGDEQYF,TGTGCCAGCAGGTCCCTTACTAGCGGGGGCGACGAGCAGTACTTC
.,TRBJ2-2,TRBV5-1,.,CASGPTSNTGELFF,TGCGCCAGCGGACCGACATCGAACACCGGGGAGCTGTTTTTT
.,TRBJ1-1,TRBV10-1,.,CASPLARGDTEAFF,TGCGCCAGCCCCCTGGCGAGGGGTGACACTGAAGCTTTCTTT
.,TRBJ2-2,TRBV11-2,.,CASSLGQVVGHTGELFF,TGTGCCAGCAGCTTAGGGCAGGTCGTGGGGCACACCGGGGAGCTGTTTTTT
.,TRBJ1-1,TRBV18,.,CASSPPGGLIAEAFF,TGTGCCAGCTCCCCGCCGGGCGGTCTGATTGCTGAAGCTTTCTTT
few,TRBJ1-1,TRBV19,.,CATPAGPGRTEAFF,TGTGCCACTCCCGCAGGCCCAGGGCGGACTGAAGCTTTCTTT
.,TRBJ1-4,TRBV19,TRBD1,CASSNFGQETNEKLFF,TGTGCCAGTAGTAACTTCGGACAGGAAACTAATGAAAAACTGTTTTTT
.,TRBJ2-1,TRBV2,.,CASRTGSPGDEQFF,TGTGCCAGCAGAACCGGTAGTCCGGGGGATGAGCAGTTCTTC
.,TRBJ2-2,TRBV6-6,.,CASRPANTGELFF,TGTGCCAGCAGACCCGCGAACACCGGGGAGCTGTTTTTT
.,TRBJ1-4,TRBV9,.,CASSVNGLDGLFF,TGTGCCAGCAGCGTAAACGGATTGGACGGACTGTTTTTT
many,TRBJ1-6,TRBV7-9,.,CASSLEGNSPLHF,TGTGCCAGCAGCTTAGAGGGTAATTCACCCCTCCACTTT
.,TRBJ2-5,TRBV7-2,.,CASRGGVDAGGTQYF,TGTGCCAGCAGGGGTGGGGTGGATGCCGGCGGGACCCAGTACTTC